Shown below are 8 T cell receptor beta chains from a single sample sequenced in a study of shared clonotypes between healthy human individuals. The data were produced by immunoSEQ multiplex PCR, yet TCRdb's version contains in-frame clones alone and is incomplete. The sample has about 490,000 clones; roughly 85% are singletons. The specimen was PBMCs. These receptors all come from a woman in her thirties or forties in good health. Some clones in this sample may be carry-over from other donors' samples.

The chain joins TRBV2 to TRBJ1-5; TRBD1 might be the D (5 bases). Trimming pared 2 bases from V and 2 bases from J, leaving 13 bases between. CDR1 and CDR2 (germline): SNHLY, FYNNEI. This CDR3 has 16 amino acids. The CDR3 DNA sequence: TGTGCCAGCAGTGAAAGGTTGGGACGTGGCAATCAGCCCCAGCATTTT. Translation gives CASSERLGRGNQPQHF.

This clone was seen a single time. The chain is built from TRBV15 and TRBJ1-5, with D possibly matching TRBD1 (6 bases). Trimming stripped 5 bases from V and 6 bases from J, with 11 bases between. The CDR3 spans 13 residues. CDR1 LNHNV and CDR2 YYDKDF come from the germline V gene (reference sequence). DNA of the CDR3: TGTGCCACCAGCCCGACGGGGGCTCAGCCCCAGCATTTT. The encoded protein is CATSPTGAQPQHF.

As DNA, the CDR3 is TGTGCCAGCAGCGTACAAGGGACTCCAAATGAGCAGTTCTTC. Translating gives CASSVQGTPNEQFF. The chain has TRBV9 and TRBJ2-1, with a tentative D call TRBD2 (6 bases). The CDR3 spans 14 residues. The V end lost 1 base, the J end lost 7 bases, and 12 bases lay between the germline ends. CDR1 is SGDLS, CDR2 YYNGEE, per germline.

This chain connects TRBV5-1 to TRBJ2-5, with TRBD2 matching over 7 bases. CDR1 and CDR2 (germline): SGHRS, YFSETQ. This CDR3 has 16 residues. The trim removed 0 bases at V and 4 bases at J, leaving 9 bases unmatched. The CDR3 protein is CASSLDAGAYGETQYF. DNA for the CDR3: TGCGCCAGCAGCTTGGACGCGGGAGCCTATGGAGAGACCCAGTACTTC.

The rearrangement links TRBV7-2 to TRBJ2-7, with 11 nucleotides matching TRBD2. CDR3 length: 18 amino acids. Germline V gene lookup returns CDR1 SGHTA and CDR2 FQGNSA. Germline trimming cut 8 bases from V and 2 bases from J; bases unmatched to any gene: 17. CDR3 region: CASSLWSMTSGAPYEQYF. CDR3 nucleotides: TGTGCCAGCTCCTTGTGGTCAATGACTAGCGGGGCCCCCTACGAGCAGTACTTC.

This clone was observed a single time. This sequence joins TRBV6-6 and TRBJ2-7; TRBD1 is a possible D gene (7 bases). Trimming cost V 1 base and J 0 bases, with 13 bases left between them. Per germline, CDR1 MNHNY and CDR2 SVGAGI (reference sequence). The CDR3 has 16 residues. The CDR3 region has the DNA TGTGCCAGCAGTTACTTAGGACAGGACTACTCCTACGAGCAGTACTTC. This codes for CASSYLGQDYSYEQYF.

The chain is built from TRBV15 and TRBJ2-7, with TRBD2 matching over 7 bases. The CDR3 loop spans 14 amino acids. Trimming removed 1 base from V and 2 bases from J; junction bases left unmatched: 2. Germline V gene lookup returns CDR1 LNHNV and CDR2 YYDKDF (reference sequence). This CDR3 reads CATSRVREAYEQYF. CDR3 bases: TGTGCCACCAGCAGAGTACGGGAGGCCTACGAGCAGTACTTC.

This chain links TRBV5-4 with TRBJ2-5; 7 bases align to TRBD2. Per germline, CDR1 SGHNT and CDR2 YYREEE (reference sequence). V lost 3 bases to trimming and J lost 0 bases; unmatched junction nucleotides: 2. There are 14 residues in the CDR3. This CDR3 reads CASSSGTNQETQYF. The CDR3 DNA reads as TGTGCCAGCAGCTCCGGGACTAACCAAGAGACCCAGTACTTC.